This is a list of T cell receptor beta chains from one sample in a study of control samples from healthy donors and cancer patients. Assay: immunoSEQ multiplex PCR; the TCRdb copy retains only in-frame clones and omits some. The sample carries 150,000 to 200,000 clones, approximately 94% recorded once. The sample was blood. The receptors were sampled from a man aged 25-40 years in good health. CDR3s leave out the opening cysteine and the closing phenylalanine or tryptophan.

J gene: TRBJ1-1
V gene: TRBV7-9
CDR3 protein: ASSPRQGGTEAF

J gene: TRBJ1-5
V gene: TRBV4-3
CDR3 protein: ASSQDRFSSNQPQH

J gene: TRBJ1-1
V gene: TRBV10-2
CDR3 protein: ASSEPYMNTEAF

J gene: TRBJ2-1
V gene: TRBV2
CDR3 protein: ASSGTRGPYNEQF

J gene: TRBJ2-1
V gene: TRBV5-5
CDR3 protein: ASSFDPAVSYNEQF

J gene: TRBJ2-3
V gene: TRBV2
CDR3 protein: ASRGQRGDTQY

J gene: TRBJ1-2
V gene: TRBV5-4
CDR3 protein: ASSFSGGYGYT

J gene: TRBJ1-5
V gene: TRBV11-2
CDR3 protein: ASTLEGGGNQPQH

J gene: TRBJ1-1
V gene: TRBV2
CDR3 protein: ASSTGGTEAF

J gene: TRBJ2-5
V gene: TRBV20-1
CDR3 protein: SASTLETQY

J gene: TRBJ2-2
V gene: TRBV6-1
CDR3 protein: ASSDPGLAGRGGELF

J gene: TRBJ2-7
V gene: TRBV28
CDR3 protein: ASFGLLDHEQY

J gene: TRBJ2-1
V gene: TRBV19
CDR3 protein: ASSIGGAVQQF

J gene: TRBJ1-5
V gene: TRBV12-3/TRBV12-4
CDR3 protein: ASSPGVNQPQH

J gene: TRBJ2-1
V gene: TRBV7-2
CDR3 protein: ASSLDLAGVWNEQF

J gene: TRBJ1-2
V gene: TRBV30
CDR3 protein: AWGTGYGYT

J gene: TRBJ2-7
V gene: TRBV24-1
CDR3 protein: ATSDPNHRTGPWVQY

J gene: TRBJ1-6
V gene: TRBV15
CDR3 protein: ATSRATAENSPLH

J gene: TRBJ1-2
V gene: TRBV4-3
CDR3 protein: ASSQEGGEGGYGYT

J gene: TRBJ2-3
V gene: TRBV7-6
CDR3 protein: ASSRYPGTSGSTDTQY

J gene: TRBJ1-2
V gene: TRBV7-9
CDR3 protein: AGSLGKGAHGYT

J gene: TRBJ1-5
V gene: TRBV6-5
CDR3 protein: ASRKQGAGQPQH

J gene: TRBJ2-1
V gene: TRBV19
CDR3 protein: ASSIGGVPYNEQF

J gene: TRBJ2-1
V gene: TRBV7-9
CDR3 protein: ASSLVGEQF

J gene: TRBJ1-2
V gene: TRBV6-5
CDR3 protein: ASSRQPSNYGYT

J gene: TRBJ1-1
V gene: TRBV2
CDR3 protein: ASRGGSNTEAF

J gene: TRBJ1-4
V gene: TRBV2
CDR3 protein: ASTYQKKALEKLF

J gene: TRBJ1-5
V gene: TRBV30
CDR3 protein: AWSVWGREAQH

J gene: TRBJ1-1
V gene: TRBV7-3
CDR3 protein: ASSLMENTEAF

J gene: TRBJ1-4
V gene: TRBV19
CDR3 protein: ASSPRDLLKLF

J gene: TRBJ2-2
V gene: TRBV5-1
CDR3 protein: ASSLETGDTGELF

J gene: TRBJ2-3
V gene: TRBV5-1
CDR3 protein: ASSLDPGSGLEEY

J gene: TRBJ2-3
V gene: TRBV10-3
CDR3 protein: AINDKAGGLSDTQY

J gene: TRBJ2-1
V gene: TRBV6-1
CDR3 protein: ASSEEVGGWHEQF

J gene: TRBJ2-7
V gene: TRBV7-2
CDR3 protein: ASSLATGSYEQY

J gene: TRBJ2-5
V gene: TRBV18
CDR3 protein: ASSATGTAKGTQY

J gene: TRBJ1-3
V gene: TRBV24-1
CDR3 protein: ATSDLGTAGNTIY

J gene: TRBJ1-2
V gene: TRBV30
CDR3 protein: AWSGTGTGGGRGYT

J gene: TRBJ1-2
V gene: TRBV18
CDR3 protein: ASSPPSGQGYGYT

J gene: TRBJ2-5
V gene: TRBV9
CDR3 protein: ASSKGLAGETQY

J gene: TRBJ2-7
V gene: TRBV5-4
CDR3 protein: ASSLLPEAVQY

J gene: TRBJ2-4
V gene: TRBV5-6
CDR3 protein: ASSQVGLAKNIQY

J gene: TRBJ1-1
V gene: TRBV19
CDR3 protein: ASTPPRAGYTEAF

J gene: TRBJ1-1
V gene: TRBV19
CDR3 protein: ASSSPPDTAF

J gene: TRBJ2-5
V gene: TRBV16
CDR3 protein: ASSQSREGTQY

J gene: TRBJ1-2
V gene: TRBV19
CDR3 protein: ASSPLGDPYYGYT

J gene: TRBJ2-7
V gene: TRBV30
CDR3 protein: AWIAPGQGYEQY

J gene: TRBJ2-5
V gene: TRBV5-1
CDR3 protein: ASSFGTVYRETQY

J gene: TRBJ1-1
V gene: TRBV28
CDR3 protein: ASSITGYRTEAF

J gene: TRBJ2-4
V gene: TRBV3-1/TRBV3-2
CDR3 protein: ASSQVLSGRKAKNIQY

J gene: TRBJ1-6
V gene: TRBV9
CDR3 protein: ASSAPNKAPLH

J gene: TRBJ2-7
V gene: TRBV11-3
CDR3 protein: ASSLGPREQY

J gene: TRBJ1-6
V gene: TRBV7-8
CDR3 protein: ASSPAAERNSPLH

J gene: TRBJ2-1
V gene: TRBV19
CDR3 protein: ASSISGGRYNEQF